This T cell receptor beta chain is from a study of blood T cell repertoires in COVID-19. Deletions cut 6 bases from V and 2 bases from J, with 12 bases between. The CDR3 runs 14 residues. Looked up from germline, CDR1 is SGHDN and CDR2 is FVKESK. Sequenced by immunoSEQ multiplex PCR; TCRdb stores in-frame clones only, minus some. The sample consists of under 55,000 clones, around 84% of them appearing once. The source of this sequence is a man in his fifties or sixties with acute or convalescent COVID-19. The gene calls are TRBV14 and TRBJ2-3; D remains ambiguous. Sequenced input: peripheral blood. For the CDR3, the DNA is TGTGCCAGCAGTTCAGGAACTTCCACAGATACGCAGTATTTT. Amino acids: CASSSGTSTDTQYF.